A single sample gave rise to the 9 T cell receptor beta chains below, sequenced in a study of blood T cells in healthy people across ages. Next came a second PCR, run for about 7 to 12 cycles, which used a sample-barcoded 5' primer along with a J-beta primer mix. Each CDR3 protein is one row after TCRdb ran MiXCR on the 5' RACE reads. The data hold around 280,000 distinct CDR3 sequences, with roughly 27% observed a single time. What was sequenced was blood. These receptors all stem from a woman in her 70s in good health.

This clonotype has a handful of counts. The genes are TRBV6-1 and TRBJ1-5, with 7 bases fitting TRBD1. V was clipped by 10 bases and J by 6 bases; unmatched bases: 12. Per germline, CDR1 MNHNS and CDR2 SASEGT. CDR3 size: 14 residues. The CDR3 reads CATTPQGVSQPQHF. Here the CDR3 DNA reads TGTGCCACAACCCCCCAGGGGGTAAGTCAGCCCCAGCATTTT.

Only a few counts were recorded for this clonotype. This chain uses TRBV5-1 with TRBJ2-6; no clear D gene. CDR3 length: 14 amino acids. Germline assignment: CDR1 SGHRS and CDR2 YFSETQ. Trimming stripped 4 bases from V and 0 bases from J, with 5 bases between. The CDR3: CASSQSSGANVLTF. The CDR3 DNA follows: TGCGCCAGCAGCCAATCCTCTGGGGCCAACGTCCTGACTTTC.

The V gene is TRBV12-3 or TRBV12-4, the J gene TRBJ2-7; D call uncertain. Near its end, the DNA agrees better with TRBJ2-1, so the J call may be wrong. This CDR3 is 12 amino acids long. CDR3 residues: CASSRLKSEQFF. CDR3 nucleotides: TGTGCCAGCAGTCGCCTTAAGAGCGAGCAGTTCTTC.

This clonotype was seen more than once but under ten times. The chain links TRBV11-1 to TRBJ2-7; D is possibly TRBD1 or TRBD2 (5 bases each). V was pared by 1 base and J by 2 bases, with 9 bases between. The V gene's germline CDR1 is SGHAT and CDR2 FQDESV (reference sequence). The CDR3 spans 14 residues. CDR3 bases: TGTGCCAGCAGCTTAGAGGTGGGACCCTACGAGCAGTACTTC. It translates to CASSLEVGPYEQYF. Filled out from reference TRBV11-1 and TRBJ2-7, the complete variable domain reads EAEVAQSPRYKITEKSQAVAFWCDPISGHATLYWYRQILGQGPELLVQFQDESVVDDSQLPKDRFSAERLKGVDSTLKIQPAELGDSAMYLCASSLEVGPYEQYFGPGTRLTVT.

A few counts support this clonotype. This chain links TRBV28 with TRBJ2-7; D uncertain. Trimming left V 7 bases short and J 5 bases short, with 18 bases between. The CDR3 is made up of 14 amino acids. The germline V gene has CDR1 MDHEN and CDR2 SYDVKM. In nucleotides, the CDR3 is TGTGCCAGCACTAACCCAGGAGCAGTCCACGAGCAGTACTTC. Translating gives CASTNPGAVHEQYF.

The V call is TRBV20-1, the J call TRBJ2-7, with D uncertain. Germline V gene lookup returns CDR1 DFQATT and CDR2 SNEGSKA (reference sequence). Trimming shortened V by 6 bases and J by 0 bases, and 12 bases separated the two germline ends. The CDR3 extends over 13 amino acids. The CDR3 is CSALNPSSYEQYF. As DNA, the CDR3 is TGCAGTGCCCTTAATCCTAGCTCCTACGAGCAGTACTTC.

This clonotype was observed a handful of times. V is TRBV29-1 and J is TRBJ1-2; D might be TRBD1 (5 bases). The CDR3 extends over 12 amino acids. The germline V gene has CDR1 SQVTM and CDR2 ANQGSEA. The germline V and J ends were trimmed by 4 bases and 8 bases, with 14 bases remaining between them. CDR3 nucleotides: TGCAGCGTTGTGGAGGGCAGGGAGGGCTACACCTTC. It encodes CSVVEGREGYTF.

This clonotype was observed a few times. V usage is TRBV25-1 and J usage is TRBJ1-2; 9 positions agree with TRBD1. This CDR3 is 19 amino acids long. With 4 bases clipped from V and 5 bases from J, the junction kept 20 bases outside the gene matches. Germline-derived CDR1 and CDR2 are MGHDK and SYGVNS. CDR3 DNA: TGTGCCAGCAGTGCGTTCCCGGGACAGGGAAGGGGAAATGATTATGGCTACACCTTC. It translates to CASSAFPGQGRGNDYGYTF.

The table lists this clonotype with many counts. This chain joins TRBV7-9 and TRBJ2-3; possibly TRBD1 for D (6 bases). The CDR3 covers 14 residues. Trimming removed 10 bases from V and 2 bases from J, with 16 bases in between. The germline CDR1 and CDR2 sequences are SEHNR and FQNEAQ (reference sequence). The chain's CDR3 is CATPRGGFTDTQYF. Written as DNA, the CDR3 is TGTGCCACCCCCAGGGGTGGCTTCACAGATACGCAGTATTTT.